Sequencing of this T cell receptor (beta chain) was carried out in a study of PD-1 blockade in classical Hodgkin lymphoma. General study findings and limits: Researchers reported that CD4+ TCR diversity, though not CD8+, rose significantly by C4D1. Still unresolved is the cause of the repertoire differences, which may be disease activity or prior therapy. Healthy donors were reported to have higher baseline TCR diversity than newly diagnosed patients.

CDR3 length: 14 amino acids. Every patient was affected by relapse after autologous stem cell transplantation, while exposure to brentuximab vedotin was not uniform. Measured with immunoSEQ multiplex PCR; TCRdb has only the in-frame clones, and not every one. The table has approximately 34,000 clones, around 76% seen once. Concerning this clone: Its matching antigen is unknown.

The receptor was derived from a human donor with classical Hodgkin lymphoma. J is TRBJ2-7 and V is TRBV12-2; the table gives TRBD2 as D, unverified against the DNA. TRBV12-2 is a pseudogene locus. The sequences come from peripheral blood mononuclear cells (PBMCs), collected before the second cycle of nivolumab. In DNA form, the CDR3 reads TGTGCAAGTCTCGAAGGCGGCGGGGGTGATGAGCAGTACTTC. Residues: CASLEGGGGDEQYF.